Listed below are T cell receptor beta chains from one sample, sequenced in a study of T cell responses to AZD1222 COVID-19 vaccine. Measured with immunoSEQ multiplex PCR; TCRdb has only the in-frame clones, and not every one. The data contain about 93,000 clones, approximately 92% of them singletons. The source was peripheral blood, collected 28 days after the second AZD1222 dose. The source of these receptors is an adult who received the AZD1222 COVID-19 vaccine. Each CDR3 is given with its conserved first and last residue. D genes are given only for firm matches. The listing skips clone size in some rows; elsewhere it reads once, few, many or a size class.

CDR3 protein,CDR3 DNA,V gene,D gene,J gene,clone size
CASSRLAGSDTQYF,TGTGCCAGCTCACGACTAGCGGGTTCAGATACGCAGTATTTT,TRBV18,TRBD2,TRBJ2-3,-
CASSQDRGVSGNTIYF,TGTGCCAGCAGCCAAGATAGAGGAGTCTCTGGAAACACCATATATTTT,TRBV3-1/TRBV3-2,-,TRBJ1-3,-
CASSVTPDNEQFF,TGTGCCAGCAGCGTAACCCCCGACAATGAGCAGTTCTTC,TRBV9,-,TRBJ2-1,-
CASSIGKGAVSGNTIYF,TGTGCCAGCAGCATAGGAAAGGGAGCCGTTTCTGGAAACACCATATATTTT,TRBV9,-,TRBJ1-3,medium-sized
CASSRNTEAFF,TGTGCCAGCAGTAGGAACACTGAAGCTTTCTTT,TRBV7-9,-,TRBJ1-1,-
CASSPTLSTDTQYF,TGTGCCAGCAGCCCTACCCTTAGCACAGATACGCAGTATTTT,TRBV7-3,-,TRBJ2-3,-
CASSEGAGEHNEQFF,TGTGCCAGCAGTGAGGGGGCGGGAGAACACAATGAGCAGTTCTTC,TRBV6-1,-,TRBJ2-1,-
CASSFRTFDSLNTEAFF,TGTGCCAGCAGCTTTAGAACCTTTGACAGCCTGAACACTGAAGCTTTCTTT,TRBV7-9,-,TRBJ1-1,-
CASSLPLGTVNEQFF,TGTGCCAGCAGCCTACCCTTGGGGACAGTCAATGAGCAGTTCTTC,TRBV7-9,TRBD1,TRBJ2-1,-
CASSLGQSGNTIYF,TGTGCCAGCAGCTTAGGGCAGTCTGGAAACACCATATATTTT,TRBV7-6,-,TRBJ1-3,-